This T cell receptor beta chain was sequenced during a study of spatial heterogeneity in lung cancer. Study summary: Across tumor regions, counts of TCR transcripts showed a strong correlation with a T cell module score derived from matched bulk RNA-seq. Whole-study results and caveats: Intratumoral expanded alpha and beta TCR counts were found to track tumor mutation counts.

Germline-derived CDR1 and CDR2 are LGHNA and YNFKEQ. The CDR3 extends over 11 amino acids. The V and J ends lost 3 bases and 8 bases respectively, with 5 bases between them. As for this clonotype: The antigen is not known.

The study tagged each TCR cDNA molecule with a unique molecular identifier. TCRdb re-called the 5' RACE reads with MiXCR, one entry per CDR3 protein. The top ten hold around 26% of the sample, which has some 9,300 distinct CDR3 sequences, roughly 54% seen once. Time point defined: sample taken at primary tumor resection. The sequence came from a female donor with early-stage non-small cell lung cancer. The chain is built from TRBV4-2 and TRBJ2-1; D is unresolved. The input for sequencing was lung tumor tissue, taken at surgery. The CDR3 DNA is TGTGCCAGCAGCCATGGCCATGAGCAGTTCTTC. This encodes CASSHGHEQFF.